Sequencing of this T cell receptor beta chain was carried out in a study of a mutant IDH1 vaccine in newly diagnosed glioma. As for the study in general: Patients had received radiotherapy, temozolomide, or both previously, most receiving both. Broader study findings: Pseudoprogression appears to have had no connection to changes in top peripheral T cell clonotypes.

Measured with immunoSEQ multiplex PCR; TCRdb has only the in-frame clones, and not every one. Of some 40,000 clones in the sample, 60% to 75% were seen once. Of note for this clone: Its antigen is unidentified.

Time point defined: week 47, end of study. It was 300 ug of mutant IDH1 20-mer peptide that made up each vaccine dose, given with topical imiquimod. The patients received vaccinations eight times, in weeks 1, 3, 5, 7, 11, 15, 19 and 23. Donors harbored newly found WHO grade 3 or 4 IDH1-mutant, ATRX-lost astrocytomas. After removal of 8 bases from V and 6 bases from J, the junction contained 2 bases not matched to a gene. Germline CDR1 and CDR2: MGHDK and SYGVNS. The CDR3 covers 12 residues. The source of this sequence is a man in his forties with glioma. Specimen: PBMCs, collected from a glioma patient whose treatment included an IDH1 peptide vaccine. This chain connects TRBV25-1 to TRBJ2-2, with 8 bases aligning to TRBD1. This chain's CDR3 is CASETGAGELFF. Written as DNA, the CDR3 is TGTGCCAGCGAGACAGGGGCCGGGGAGCTGTTTTTT.